The sequence of this T cell receptor beta chain was determined in a study of a mutant IDH1 vaccine in newly diagnosed glioma. As for time point: baseline, week 1 (first vaccination visit). Regarding treatment: pre-vaccination baseline after standard-of-care therapy. Sequenced by immunoSEQ multiplex PCR; TCRdb stores in-frame clones only, minus some. The table has about 51,000 clones, around three quarters seen once. With 5 bases removed from V and 3 bases from J, the gap between germline ends came to 14 bases. The CDR3 is made up of 15 amino acids. Per the germline V gene, CDR1 is MNHNY and CDR2 is SVGAGI (reference sequence).

The source material was PBMCs, sampled from a glioma patient treated with radiotherapy, temozolomide or both. The TCR comes from a woman between 40 and 55 years old with glioma. This rearrangement joins TRBV6-6 to TRBJ2-1; a weak D match, TRBD2 (7 bases). CDR3 sequence (DNA): TGTGCCAGCAGTGTCCCGGGGGGCCACTACAATGAGCAGTTCTTC. Its protein is CASSVPGGHYNEQFF.